This TCR beta chain was documented in a study of blood T cell repertoires in COVID-19. The wider study: Collection of acute and convalescent COVID-19 samples took place in the United States, Italy and Spain. The cDNA or gDNA used as material had been derived from T cells, B-cell-depleted T cells, or PBMCs.

The CDR3 is 14 amino acids. The germline CDR1 and CDR2 sequences are SEHNR and FQNEAQ (reference sequence). V trimming: 4 bases; J trimming: 5 bases; junction bases outside the gene matches: 7. Methods used by the authors: The authors estimated nucleated cell counts from reference gene primer amplification. Libraries were prepared by immunoSEQ multiplex PCR; TCRdb keeps only in-frame clonotypes and omits some of them. From that table come the V and J calls and clone size; the DNA was used to work out D and trimming. The sample includes 65,000 to 90,000 clones, approximately 79% of them seen just once.

V is TRBV7-9 and J is TRBJ1-1, with 7 bases aligning to TRBD1. The source is a man between 65 and 79 years old with active or convalescent COVID-19. The sequencing sample was made of peripheral blood. The CDR3 DNA sequence: TGTGCCAGCAGCTCGACAGGGTCAAGGACTGAAGCTTTCTTT. This codes for CASSSTGSRTEAFF.